The clone carrying this T cell receptor beta chain was detected only a few times. No antigen is known for it. All of the isolated RNA was reverse transcribed, so expressed TCRB transcripts were sequenced. Repertoires were generated with immunoSEQ multiplex PCR, while TCRdb's copy carries only in-frame clones and drops some. The table has under 850,000 clones, roughly 13% seen once. The data belong to a study of beta chain features in type 1 diabetes. This CDR3 has 15 amino acids. Trimming took 6 bases from V and 8 from J; bases not matched to a gene: 10. Germline V gene sequence: CDR1 PRHDT, CDR2 FYEKMQ (reference sequence). Whole-study results and caveats: Across all four CD4+ subsets, people with type 1 diabetes showed modestly shorter TCRB CDR3s.

Material for sequencing was naive CD4+ T cells from blood. The TCR comes from a man in his late teens or twenties with type 1 diabetes. The rearrangement uses TRBV13 and TRBJ1-4; 9 nucleotides agree with TRBD1. The CDR3 DNA reads as TGTGCCAGCAGTGAAGCGCGGGGACAGGGAGAAAAACTGTTTTTT. Translating gives CASSEARGQGEKLFF.